One sample yielded the 7 T cell receptor beta chains listed below, sequenced in a study of blood T cell repertoires in COVID-19. The assay was immunoSEQ multiplex PCR, and TCRdb's table has in-frame clones only and misses some. This sample has some 150,000 clones, with over 80% found just once. Source material: peripheral blood. The receptor source for this set is a woman older than 75 with acute or convalescent COVID-19.

The rearrangement joins TRBV19 to TRBJ2-3; the D gene is possibly TRBD1 (5 bases). The CDR3 contains 14 residues. The germline V and J ends were trimmed by 4 bases and 4 bases, with 12 bases remaining between them. From germline, CDR1 is LNHDA and CDR2 SQIVND (reference sequence). The CDR3: CASSTGRDADTQYF. The CDR3 nucleotides read TGTGCCAGTAGTACGGGCAGGGATGCAGATACGCAGTATTTT.

This clone occurred once. V gene TRBV2 combines with J gene TRBJ1-1, with 7 bases fitting TRBD1. Per the germline V gene, CDR1 is SNHLY and CDR2 is FYNNEI. V lost 6 bases to trimming and J lost 5 bases; unmatched junction nucleotides: 12. The CDR3 totals 15 residues. The CDR3 DNA sequence: TGTGCCAGCAGCGAACAGGGGCCGTCGTTAACTGAAGCTTTCTTT. Encoded protein: CASSEQGPSLTEAFF.

The sample holds a few counts of this clone. The chain carries TRBV7-2 and TRBJ2-1; 8 nucleotides agree with TRBD1. Germline CDR1 is SGHTA and CDR2 is FQGNSA. The CDR3 is made up of 15 amino acids. V was pared by 1 base and J by 3 bases, with 2 bases of the junction left unmatched. The CDR3: CASSLDRGYYNEQFF. The CDR3 DNA reads TGTGCCAGCAGCTTAGACAGGGGGTACTACAATGAGCAGTTCTTC.

This clone was counted between two and nine times. This sequence joins TRBV5-6 and TRBJ1-6; possible D gene TRBD1, 5 bases. Germline-derived CDR1 and CDR2 are SGHDT and YYEEEE. The CDR3 spans 16 residues. Trimming shortened V by 0 bases and J by 8 bases, and 15 bases separated the two germline ends. The CDR3: CASSLDGGTQHSPLHF. CDR3 DNA: TGTGCCAGCAGCTTGGATGGCGGGACCCAGCATTCACCCCTCCACTTT.

The chain uses TRBV6-5 and TRBJ1-2, with 9 bases aligning to TRBD1. V dropped 6 bases and J dropped 7; count of bases not matched to a gene: 9. The CDR3 spans 14 residues. Germline V gene data show CDR1 as MNHEY and CDR2 as SVGAGI. Here the CDR3 reads CASRGTGITGGYTF. The CDR3 DNA reads as TGTGCCAGCAGGGGGACAGGGATTACCGGTGGCTACACCTTC.

This chain uses TRBV6-5 with TRBJ2-3, with a tentative D call TRBD1 (6 bases). The CDR3 runs to 14 residues. The V end lost 6 bases, the J end lost 5 bases, and 15 bases lay between the germline ends. CDR1 MNHEY and CDR2 SVGAGI come from the germline V gene. CDR3 sequence: CASRTGTRGDTQYF. CDR3 sequence (DNA): TGTGCCAGCAGAACCGGGACAAGGGGAGATACGCAGTATTTT.

V gene TRBV3-1 (or the pseudogene TRBV3-2) combines with J gene TRBJ1-1; a weak D match, TRBD1 (6 bases). The germline V gene encodes CDR1 LGHDT and CDR2 YNNKEL (reference sequence). CDR3 length: 12 residues. Between the trimmed V and J ends, which lost 6 bases and 4 bases, there was a span of 9 bases. The CDR3 spells CASRKQGTEAFF. Written as DNA, the CDR3 is TGTGCCAGCAGAAAACAGGGCACTGAAGCTTTCTTT.